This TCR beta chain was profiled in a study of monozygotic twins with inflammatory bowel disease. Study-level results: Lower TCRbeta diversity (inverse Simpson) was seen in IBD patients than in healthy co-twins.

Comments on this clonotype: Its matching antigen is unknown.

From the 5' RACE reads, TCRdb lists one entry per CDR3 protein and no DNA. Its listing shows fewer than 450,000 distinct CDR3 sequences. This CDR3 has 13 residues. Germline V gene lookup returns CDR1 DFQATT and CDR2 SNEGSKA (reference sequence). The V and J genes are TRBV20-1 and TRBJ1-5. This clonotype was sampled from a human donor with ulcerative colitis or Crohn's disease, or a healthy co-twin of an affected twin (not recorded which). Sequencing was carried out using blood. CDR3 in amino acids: CSARAPPNQPQHF.